This TCR beta chain stems from a study of blood T cells in healthy people across ages. Alongside a J-beta primer mix, a sample-barcoded 5' primer served in a second PCR lasting about 7 to 12 cycles. Each cDNA molecule, via a template-switch adaptor with 12 random nucleotides, was tagged. TCRdb itself ran the 5' RACE reads through MiXCR, one entry per CDR3 protein. The data contain about 500,000 distinct CDR3 sequences, around 24% of them singletons. The CDR3 has 17 residues. Germline loops: CDR1 SEHNR, CDR2 FQNEAQ (reference sequence). The V gene lost 0 bases and the J gene lost 7 bases, with 18 bases spanning the gap. These data also formed part of another study, on T cells of mothers and their children. That report adds: Healthy Caucasian mothers, a few in number, and their six children were the donors.

The sequence was collected from a boy younger than 18 in good health. Sample: blood. The chain joins TRBV7-9 to TRBJ1-4; D not certain. CDR3 region: CASSLARRSDAGEKLFF. CDR3 DNA sequence: TGTGCCAGCAGCTTAGCGAGGAGATCTGATGCCGGTGAAAAACTGTTTTTT.